Detailed here is one TCR beta chain. What it binds is not known. This record belongs to a study of T cells expressing NK-cell markers. About the study: It was from sorted CD3+CD56+NKG2C+, CD3+CD56+NKG2C- and CD3+CD56-NKG2C+ T cells that TCR beta repertoires came. Sequenced donors, eight in total, included seven who were HCMV-seropositive and one who was seronegative. Study outcomes and limitations: For about six donors, the dominant NKG2C+ clonotypes made up about 1.0-7.0% of their CD8+ T cells.

CDR1 MNHEY and CDR2 SVGEGT come from the germline V gene. CDR3 length: 17 amino acids. UMIs accompanied the 5'RACE template switching by which TCR beta cDNA was made. Following a re-call of the 5' RACE reads, TCRdb has one entry per CDR3 protein and lacks DNA. Its listing shows 550,000 or so distinct CDR3 sequences. The sample taken for sequencing was blood T cells: a sorted CD56 or NKG2C T cell subset, CD4+ or CD8+ T cells, or bulk PBMC T cells (not recorded which). This clonotype was obtained from a man between 18 and 35 years old in good health. The chain combines TRBV6-2 or TRBV6-3 with TRBJ2-3; the D gene TCRdb calls, TRBD2, cannot be checked with no DNA. CDR3 residues: CASSYSRTGAEADTQYF.